The T cell receptor (beta chain) under discussion was sequenced for a study of blood T cells in healthy people across ages (dated by TCRdb to between 2014 and 2016). About the full investigation: In model experiments, template switching captured about one uniquely barcoded TCR beta cDNA molecule for every two T cells. To avoid experimental bias, donors of different ages were distributed randomly across sequencing lanes. Two additional independent replicas of 1 million unique cDNA reads from the same blood draw were analyzed for two donors (one aged 18 to 29 and one aged 80 or older). Using deep sequencing normalized with unique cDNA molecular identifiers, the study measured how TCR beta repertoire diversity changes with age. Donors were grouped into four age groups: young (average about 15 years), middle-aged (about 40), aged (around 60) and long-lived (about 82).

The full study reports these points: Because profiling used bulk unsorted PBMCs, naive and antigen-experienced compartments could not be compared conclusively. Because the CMV infection status of the donors was unknown, age-related changes in expanded clonotypes may potentially have been confounded. As age increased, observed TCR beta diversity per million T cells dropped in a roughly linear way, and a significant reduction was already evident by age about 40. Total diversity estimates from one million sequenced T cells were considered lower bounds and underestimates. Compared with the aged group, the long-lived group had more naive CD4+ T cells, fewer expanded clones and increased TCR diversity, suggesting age selection. There was a strong correlation between observed TCR beta diversity and the percentage of naive T cells measured by flow cytometry.

The library relied on 5' RACE. Sequenced using an Illumina HiSeq 2500. A second PCR of roughly 7 to 11 cycles was run with a J-beta primer mix and a sample-barcoded 5' primer. A unique molecular identifier was introduced onto each TCR beta cDNA molecule by a template-switch 5' adaptor carrying 12 random nucleotides. Each sample yielded at least 3 million CDR3-containing paired-end reads. All of the RNA was converted into first-strand cDNA using the Mint cDNA synthesis kit, with a TRBC-specific oligonucleotide serving as the primer. All cDNA was treated with uracil-DNA glycosylase and then went through a first 18-cycle PCR with the universal primers M1SS and BC2_uni_R. The authors processed their data as follows. Each sample was normalized by randomly selecting 1 million high-quality reads, each carrying a distinct molecular identifier. Instead of being binned into consensus sequences, reads that shared molecular identifiers were thrown out. MiTCR, run with a Q25 quality threshold and the strictest error-elimination algorithm, handled CDR3 identification, clonotype clustering and error correction. A nonparametric unseen species model with Euler transformation was used to estimate lower-bound total TCR beta diversity. TCRdb handled the public reads itself, with Q25 trimming in fastp and clone calling in MiXCR, and kept productive beta chains. Each entry is one CDR3 protein sequence, shown with its most common DNA and genes. In this record, the V and J calls reflect TCRdb's handling and not the investigators' own analysis. The table for this sample lists roughly 800,000 distinct CDR3 sequences; 58% of them were counted only once. Approximately 23% of the sample is taken by the ten largest.

Ten or more counts support this clonotype. Its cognate antigen has yet to be identified. Nothing much larger sits one base from this clone, and base qualities are not available. Donors were a few dozen systemically healthy Caucasian individuals from Russia aged roughly 6 to 90 years. Roughly 10 milliliters of peripheral blood were drawn from each donor into EDTA-treated Vacutainer tubes. PBMCs were isolated by Ficoll-Paque density-gradient centrifugation, with at least 6.5 million obtained per sample. Total RNA was extracted from PBMCs with Trizol reagent, with at least 5.5 micrograms obtained per sample. For every donor, flow cytometry on a PBMC aliquot measured the percentage of naive CD45RAhigh/CD27high T cells. The germline V gene supplies CDR1 MNHEY and CDR2 SVGAGI. Trimming takes 2 bases from V and 6 bases from J, and the germline ends sit 13 bases apart. The CDR3, from cysteine to phenylalanine, totals 14 residues. Only the CDR3 region is kept as DNA, spanning 42 bases read in frame from base 1.

The chain links TRBV6-5 with TRBJ1-2; a tentative D call is TRBD1 (5 bases match). The TCR was taken from a man aged 25 to 45 in good health. Input material: blood. The nucleotide sequence is given as TGTGCCAGCAGTTACCCCGGGGCAGGGAATGGCTACACCTTC. This translates into CASSYPGAGNGYTF.